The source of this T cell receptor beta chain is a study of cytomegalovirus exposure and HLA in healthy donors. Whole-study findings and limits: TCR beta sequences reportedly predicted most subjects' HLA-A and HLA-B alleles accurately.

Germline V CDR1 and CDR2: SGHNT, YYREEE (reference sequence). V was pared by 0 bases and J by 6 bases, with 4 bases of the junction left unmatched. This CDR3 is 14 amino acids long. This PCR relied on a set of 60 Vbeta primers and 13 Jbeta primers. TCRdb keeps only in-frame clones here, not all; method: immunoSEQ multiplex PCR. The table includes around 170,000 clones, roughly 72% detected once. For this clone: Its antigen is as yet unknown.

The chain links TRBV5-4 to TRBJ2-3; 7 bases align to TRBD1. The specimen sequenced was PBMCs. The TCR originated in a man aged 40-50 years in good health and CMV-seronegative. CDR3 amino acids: CASSLAKGADTQYF. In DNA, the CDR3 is TGTGCCAGCAGCTTGGCCAAGGGGGCGGATACGCAGTATTTT. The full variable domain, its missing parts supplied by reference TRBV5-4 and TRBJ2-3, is ETGVTQSPTHLIKTRGQQVTLRCSSQSGHNTVSWYQQALGQGPQFIFQYYREEENGRGNFPPRFSGLQFPNYSSELNVNALELDDSALYLCASSLAKGADTQYFGPGTRLTVL.